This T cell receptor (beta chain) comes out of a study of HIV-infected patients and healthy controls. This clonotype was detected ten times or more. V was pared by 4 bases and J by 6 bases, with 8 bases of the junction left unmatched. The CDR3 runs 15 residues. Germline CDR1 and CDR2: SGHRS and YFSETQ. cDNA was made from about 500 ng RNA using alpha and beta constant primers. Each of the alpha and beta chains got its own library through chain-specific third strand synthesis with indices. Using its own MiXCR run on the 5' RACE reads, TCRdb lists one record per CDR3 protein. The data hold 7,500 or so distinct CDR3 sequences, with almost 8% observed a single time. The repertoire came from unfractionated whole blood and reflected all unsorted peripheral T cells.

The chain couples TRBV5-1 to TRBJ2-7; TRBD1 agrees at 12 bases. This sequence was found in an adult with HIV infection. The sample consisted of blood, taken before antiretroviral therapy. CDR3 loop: CASSVTGTGGVEQYF. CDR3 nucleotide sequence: TGCGCCAGCAGCGTAACCGGGACAGGGGGCGTCGAGCAGTACTTC. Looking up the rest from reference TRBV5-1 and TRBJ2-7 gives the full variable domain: KAGVTQTPRYLIKTRGQQVTLSCSPISGHRSVSWYQQTPGQGLQFLFEYFSETQRNKGNFPGRFSGRQFSNSRSEMNVSTLELGDSALYLCASSVTGTGGVEQYFGPGTRLTVT.